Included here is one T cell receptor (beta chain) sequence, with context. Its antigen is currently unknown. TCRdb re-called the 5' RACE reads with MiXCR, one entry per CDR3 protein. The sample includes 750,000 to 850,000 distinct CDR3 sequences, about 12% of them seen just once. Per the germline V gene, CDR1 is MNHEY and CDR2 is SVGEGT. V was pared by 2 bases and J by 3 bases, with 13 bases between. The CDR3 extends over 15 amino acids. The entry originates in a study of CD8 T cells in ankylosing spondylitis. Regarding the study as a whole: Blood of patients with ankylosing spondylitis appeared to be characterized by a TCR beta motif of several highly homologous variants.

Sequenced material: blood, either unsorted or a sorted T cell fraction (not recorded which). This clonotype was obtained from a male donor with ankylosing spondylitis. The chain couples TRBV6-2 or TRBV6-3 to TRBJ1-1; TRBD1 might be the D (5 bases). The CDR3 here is CASSYDGTGHTEAFF. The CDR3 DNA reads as TGTGCCAGCAGTTACGACGGTACGGGGCACACTGAAGCTTTCTTT.